What follows are 4 T cell receptor beta chains derived from one specimen sequenced in a study of blood T cells in healthy people across ages. For the second PCR, which ran for roughly 6 to 11 cycles, a sample-barcoded 5' primer and a J-beta primer mix were used. MiXCR was run by TCRdb on the 5' RACE reads, yielding one entry per CDR3 protein. The sample shows over a million distinct CDR3 sequences, roughly 24% of them seen only once. These data also featured in a second study, about T cells of mothers and their children.

Sequenced input: blood. The receptors stem from a girl aged 2-15 years in good health.

The rearrangement uses TRBV28 and TRBJ2-3; 13 bases align to TRBD2. The germline V gene has CDR1 MDHEN and CDR2 SYDVKM. The CDR3 is 21 residues long. Trimming removed 1 base from V and 3 bases from J; junction bases left unmatched: 16. The CDR3 region has the DNA TGTGCCAGCAGTTTATATTCCCACCGGACTAGCGGGAGCATGAGGACAGATACGCAGTATTTT. Its translation: CASSLYSHRTSGSMRTDTQYF.

This clonotype was seen a handful of times. In DNA form, the CDR3 reads TGCAGTGCCTACGGGAACTACAATGAGCAGTTCTTC. This codes for CSAYGNYNEQFF. The V and J genes are TRBV20-1 and TRBJ2-1; maybe TRBD2 (5 bases). The V end was cut by 6 bases, the J end by 3 bases, with 9 bases between. This CDR3 is built from 12 residues. Germline CDR1 reads DFQATT; CDR2 reads SNEGSKA (reference sequence).

The gene calls are TRBV29-1 and TRBJ2-5; tentatively, D is TRBD1 (6 bases). Germline V lookup: CDR1 SQVTM, CDR2 ANQGSEA. The CDR3 totals 11 residues. V was shortened by 4 bases and J by 5 bases, with 8 bases between the two germline ends. The CDR3 spells CSVGGLETQYF. CDR3 DNA sequence: TGCAGCGTTGGGGGGCTGGAGACCCAGTACTTC.

This rearrangement joins TRBV7-9 to TRBJ1-4, with TRBD1 as a possible D gene (5 bases). The germline V gene encodes CDR1 SEHNR and CDR2 FQNEAQ (reference sequence). Trimming removed 4 bases from V and 0 bases from J, with 15 bases in between. The CDR3 length is 17 residues. The CDR3 spells CASSSREGVATNEKLFF. The CDR3 DNA sequence: TGTGCCAGCAGCTCCAGGGAAGGGGTCGCAACTAATGAAAAACTGTTTTTT.